These T cell receptor beta chains were read from a single sample in a study of vaccination and CD4 T cells after COVID-19. The antigens of these receptors remain unknown. TCRdb re-analysed the PCR reads in MiXCR, keeping a single row per CDR3 protein. The sample includes about 15,000 distinct CDR3 sequences, 40% to 50% of them seen just once. The material was CD4+ T cells from blood, cultured in vitro, obtained about 7 months after SARS-CoV-2 vaccination. The source is a human donor who had recovered from COVID-19. Each CDR3 is given with its conserved first and last residue. The D gene is left open where the match is weak. Expanded clones are given a class, and other clones once, few, many or no size at all.

clone_size,v_call,j_call,d_call,cdr3_nt,cdr3_aa
.,TRBV20-1,TRBJ1-3,.,TGCAGTGCTTTCTATCGGGACGCGGGAAACACCATATATTTT,CSAFYRDAGNTIYF
once,TRBV4-2,TRBJ1-3,TRBD1,TGTGCCAGCAGCCAAGTAACAGGGGGTGGAAACACCATATATTTT,CASSQVTGGGNTIYF
.,TRBV2,TRBJ1-2,.,TGTGCCAGCAGTGCTGACGGGGCTAACTATGGCTACACCTTC,CASSADGANYGYTF
.,TRBV11-3,TRBJ1-1,.,TGTGCCAGCGCCCCGAGGGACACTGAAGCTTTCTTT,CASAPRDTEAFF
.,TRBV20-1,TRBJ1-1,.,TGCAGTGCTAGAGCCTGGGGGAGGGGGGCCAACACTGAAGCTTTCTTT,CSARAWGRGANTEAFF
few,TRBV27,TRBJ2-7,TRBD1,TGTGCCAGCAGTTCACCTAACCCGGACAGGGGATGGAGGCAGTACTTC,CASSSPNPDRGWRQYF
.,TRBV6-5,TRBJ2-7,.,TGTGCCAGCAGTTTACAGGTAGACTACGAGCAGTACTTC,CASSLQVDYEQYF
.,TRBV6-5,TRBJ2-3,.,TGTGCCAGCAGTTATGGGGGGGCCCTGGGAGATACGCAGTATTTT,CASSYGGALGDTQYF
.,TRBV7-2,TRBJ2-5,TRBD1,TGTGCCAGCAGCTTACAGGGGGCGGGCGCGACCCAGTACTTC,CASSLQGAGATQYF
.,TRBV7-6,TRBJ2-7,.,TGTGCCAGCAGCTTAGGCTCAGGCTCTGCTGCCTACGAGCAGTACTTC,CASSLGSGSAAYEQYF
few,TRBV6-1,TRBJ2-7,.,TGTGCCAGCAGCCCAGGAGGGACAGTCACCTACGAGCAGTACTTC,CASSPGGTVTYEQYF
.,TRBV20-1,TRBJ2-5,.,TGCAGTGCCAGCTCATCCTTGCTTATGGGGGACCAAGAGACCCAGTACTTC,CSASSSLLMGDQETQYF
.,TRBV28,TRBJ1-5,.,TGTGCCAGCAGTTTATCACAGTCAGGCAATCAGCCCCAGCATTTT,CASSLSQSGNQPQHF
.,TRBV15,TRBJ1-3,TRBD1,TGTGCCACCAGCAGAGGGAAGGACAGGGCCGCTGGAAACACCATATATTTT,CATSRGKDRAAGNTIYF
.,TRBV5-1,TRBJ2-7,TRBD1,TGCGCCAGCAGGTATGGGGGACAGTCCTACGAGCAGTACTTC,CASRYGGQSYEQYF
.,TRBV20-1,TRBJ2-7,.,TGCAGTGCTAGAGATTACGGGGGGCGCTACGAGCAGTACTTC,CSARDYGGRYEQYF
few,TRBV20-1,TRBJ2-5,TRBD2,TGCAGTGCCGCTAGCGGGGGAGAGACCCAGTACTTC,CSAASGGETQYF
.,TRBV6-2/TRBV6-3,TRBJ2-1,.,TGTGCCAGCTCCTTAATACAAGATTACAATGAGCAGTTCTTC,CASSLIQDYNEQFF
.,TRBV20-1,TRBJ2-5,TRBD2,TGCAGTGCTAGGTTAACTAGCGGGGGGGCAAGAGAGACCCAGTACTTC,CSARLTSGGARETQYF
.,TRBV29-1,TRBJ2-7,.,TGCAGCGCAACGTTTCCTAGGAGTAGGGCCTACGAGCAGTACTTC,CSATFPRSRAYEQYF
few,TRBV15,TRBJ1-6,.,TGTGCCACCAGCTCCGCGACAGGAGGGAATTCACCCCTCCACTTT,CATSSATGGNSPLHF
.,TRBV5-1,TRBJ2-1,.,TGCGCCAGCAGCCAAGTCGGGGGTGGTGAGCAGTTCTTC,CASSQVGGGEQFF
.,TRBV20-1,TRBJ2-7,TRBD2,TGCAGTGCTAGGGGACTAGCTAACGAGCAGTACTTC,CSARGLANEQYF
once,TRBV2,TRBJ1-1,TRBD1,TGTGCCAGCAGGGAGGACAGGGTTGAAGCTTTCTTT,CASREDRVEAFF
.,TRBV7-9,TRBJ2-7,.,TGTGCCAGCAGCTCTTGGCTAGAACACCTACAAGAGCAGTACTTC,CASSSWLEHLQEQYF
few,TRBV20-1,TRBJ1-2,TRBD1,TGCAGTGCCTATGGGACAGTCTATGGCTACACCTTC,CSAYGTVYGYTF
few,TRBV7-9,TRBJ2-3,.,TGTGCCATCCACGGGTGGGCAGATACGCAGTATTTT,CAIHGWADTQYF
.,TRBV19,TRBJ1-2,TRBD1,TGTGCCAGTAGCAGGACCCGACAGGGGGCCTATGGCTACACCTTC,CASSRTRQGAYGYTF
.,TRBV27,TRBJ2-7,.,TGTGCCAGCAGCTCCACCACAGGTCGGCAGTACTTC,CASSSTTGRQYF
.,TRBV15,TRBJ1-2,TRBD1,TGTGCCACCAGCACTCTAGACCCCGGGACAGGGGACTATGGCTACACCTTC,CATSTLDPGTGDYGYTF
few,TRBV20-1,TRBJ1-2,TRBD1,TGCAGTGCGACAGACAGGGCTGGCTACACCTTC,CSATDRAGYTF
.,TRBV11-3,TRBJ2-7,.,TGTGCCAGCAGCCGCGGACAGAGCTCCTACGAGCAGTACTTC,CASSRGQSSYEQYF
few,TRBV20-1,TRBJ2-7,.,TGCAGTGCTAGAGGGGGGTGGGTGTACGAGCAGTACTTC,CSARGGWVYEQYF
.,TRBV28,TRBJ2-5,.,TGTGCCAGCAGGCTAAGACGGGACCAAGAGACCCAGTACTTC,CASRLRRDQETQYF
few,TRBV7-2,TRBJ2-7,.,TGTGCCAGCAGCTTAGCGGTGGCGGTTTCCTACGAGCAGTACTTC,CASSLAVAVSYEQYF
.,TRBV11-1,TRBJ2-1,TRBD2,TGTGCCAGCACAGCGGGACTAGCGACGTACAATGAGCAGTTCTTC,CASTAGLATYNEQFF
.,TRBV29-1,TRBJ1-5,TRBD1,TGCAGCGTGGCACAGGGGGCGAGACAGCCCCAGCATTTT,CSVAQGARQPQHF
.,TRBV7-2,TRBJ1-5,TRBD1,TGTGCCAGCAGCTTACGAGGTAGGAGGACAGGTACCCATAGCAATCAGCCCCAGCATTTT,CASSLRGRRTGTHSNQPQHF
.,TRBV6-1,TRBJ1-6,.,TGTGCCAGCAGTAACCGGGCCAACTATAATTCACCCCTCCACTTT,CASSNRANYNSPLHF
.,TRBV20-1,TRBJ1-2,.,TGCAGTGCTAGAGATTACCTGGCCCCCTACGATGGCTACACCTTC,CSARDYLAPYDGYTF
.,TRBV6-5,TRBJ2-2,.,TGTGCCAGCAGATACGATGTCGGGGAGCTGTTTTTT,CASRYDVGELFF
few,TRBV27,TRBJ1-2,TRBD1,TGTGCCAGCAGCCCCCTTCTTATCTGGGACAGGGGAACTAACTATGGCTACACCTTC,CASSPLLIWDRGTNYGYTF